Sequencing of this T cell receptor (beta chain) was carried out in a study of blood T cell repertoires in COVID-19. Study-wide context: The samples span acute and convalescent COVID-19 from the United States, Italy and Spain. PBMCs, B-cell-depleted T cells, or T cells were the source of the cDNA or gDNA that made up the material.

Per the authors' pipeline: Estimation of nucleated cell counts relied on the amplification of reference gene primers. Clones were sequenced by immunoSEQ multiplex PCR, and TCRdb holds only the in-frame ones, with some missing. Clone size and the V and J calls come from that table; the DNA yielded D and trimming. The sample has 150,000 to 200,000 clones, about 88% seen once; the top ten hold roughly 9%. V lost 0 bases, J lost 7 bases, and 13 bases lay in between. Germline-derived CDR1 and CDR2 are SGHNT and YYREEE (reference sequence). The CDR3 covers 14 residues. Sequencing was performed on PBMCs or T cells enriched from blood (not recorded which). J is TRBJ1-2 and V is TRBV5-4; D is uncertain. The clonotype comes from a woman younger than 35 who had recovered from COVID-19. The chain's CDR3 is CASSLEVGGGGYTF. CDR3 sequence (DNA): TGTGCCAGCAGCTTGGAAGTTGGAGGCGGTGGCTACACCTTC.